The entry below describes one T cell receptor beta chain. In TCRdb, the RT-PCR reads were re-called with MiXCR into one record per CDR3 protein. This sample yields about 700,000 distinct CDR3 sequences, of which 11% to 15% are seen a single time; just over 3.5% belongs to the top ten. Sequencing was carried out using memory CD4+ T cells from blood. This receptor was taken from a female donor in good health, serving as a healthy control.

CDR3 coding DNA: TGTGCCAGCAGCTTAGCCCTCTCCGGGGTTACCTACAATGAGCAGTTCTTC. Protein sequence: CASSLALSGVTYNEQFF. The chain employs TRBV7-2 and TRBJ2-1, with D maybe TRBD2 (5 bases). The CDR3 contains 17 residues. V was trimmed by 0 bases and J by 2 bases, leaving 14 bases between them. Germline CDR1 SGHTA, CDR2 FQGNSA.